This TCR beta chain was identified during a study of spatial heterogeneity in lung cancer. V was shortened by 3 bases and J by 7 bases, with 8 bases between the two germline ends. The CDR3 contains 11 residues. Germline V gene sequence: CDR1 DFQATT, CDR2 SNEGSKA (reference sequence). Time point of the sample: sample taken at primary tumor resection. TCRs were sequenced from unsorted whole RNA of tumor, nontumor lung or PBMC. Samples were obtained from about 72 donors, all untreated early-stage non-small cell lung cancer patients. TCRdb reanalysed the 5' RACE reads using MiXCR and keeps one entry per CDR3 protein. The sample consists of tens of thousands of distinct CDR3 sequences, 4% to 6% of them appearing once.

The receptor comes from a female donor with early-stage non-small cell lung cancer. Sequenced material: PBMCs, taken at surgery. The rearrangement links TRBV20-1 to TRBJ2-3; D unclear. The CDR3 region is CSASSGNTQYF. CDR3 sequence (DNA): TGCAGTGCTAGTTCAGGAAATACGCAGTATTTT.